The text below deals with one T cell receptor (beta chain). The antigen this receptor binds is unknown. No base qualities exist here, and no much larger clone lies one base off it. This entry comes from a study of T-cell memory formation after mild COVID-19 (dated by TCRdb to 2020 to 2022). In terms of the full investigation: Most TCR sequence clusters were specific to one of the two donors. In a couple of donors, T-cell clones that expanded and contracted after mild COVID-19 were tracked by sequencing TCRalpha and TCRbeta repertoires over time. The cohort comprised two young, previously healthy adult volunteers, one female and one male.

PBMCs were isolated by Ficoll-Paque density gradient centrifugation. Study-wide findings and limitations: The second-wave clones that peaked on day 37 were not confirmed to be SARS-CoV-2 specific. Clones that contracted from day 15 to 85 showed balanced CD4/CD8 phenotypes, whereas a second wave of clones that expanded from day 15 to 37 leaned towards CD4+. Only a couple of mild cases were covered in the study, and larger cohorts including severe cases with pre-infection samples were considered necessary. The detection of some responding clones in pre-infection memory suggests that pre-existing cross-reactive memory T cells joined the SARS-CoV-2 response. Contracting CD4+ clones appeared mostly in the CM and EM memory subsets, whereas CD8+ clones were enriched in EMRA.

The data were produced on an Illumina NovaSeq 6000. Using 5'RACE with constant-segment primers, TCRalpha and TCRbeta cDNA libraries were constructed, with sample barcodes and unique molecular identifiers added in the process. Trizol reagent was used to extract RNA from every sample. Library amplification was performed in two PCR steps, and a second sample barcode and Illumina TruSeq adapters were introduced in the second step. Sequencing of libraries was performed on an Illumina NovaSeq with 2 x 150 bp paired-end reads. Processing in the source paper ran as follows. Demultiplexing of reads and collapsing into UMI-guided consensus sequences were performed with migec v1.2.7. Using mixcr v2.1.11, UMI consensuses were aligned to TRA and TRB V and J templates and then assembled into clonotypes. A clonotype was counted as expanded or contracted only if both edgeR and NoisET called the change significant, with noise models trained on biological replicates. edgeR calls used a false discovery rate-adjusted p below 0.01 and a log2 fold-change threshold of 1. PCA with hierarchical clustering of max-normalized trajectories of the 1000 most abundant clonotypes was used as exploratory dynamics analysis. The CD4 or CD8 phenotype of responding clones was assigned using the separately sequenced CD4+ and CD8+ repertoires. The public reads were quality trimmed at Q25 with fastp and then assembled into clones with MiXCR by TCRdb, keeping productive beta chains. All rows with the same CDR3 protein become a single entry with the most common DNA and genes. In this record, the V and J calls reflect TCRdb's handling and not the investigators' own analysis. This sample is represented by more than 150,000 distinct CDR3 sequences; less than 20% of them were singletons. The leading ten clones occupy roughly 3.7% of the sample.

The V and J ends are trimmed by 6 bases and 8 bases, leaving 16 bases between them. CDR3 length: 13 amino acids, cysteine to phenylalanine. Just the 39-base CDR3 DNA is kept, in frame starting at base 1. CDR1 and CDR2 are read off the germline V gene (reference sequence) as MNHEY and SMNVEV. This sequence uses TRBV27 and TRBJ1-2; the D gene cannot be named for sure. Sequenced material: PBMCs or a T cell subset sorted from them (not recorded which). The TCR originated in a man between 18 and 35 years old who had mild COVID-19 (a few samples of this study predate the infection). The sample titles of this study are shuffled in the database, so cell type and time point are left out; the donor was told from shared clones. The CDR3: CASRQAEAGGYTF. The nucleotides read TGTGCCAGCAGGCAAGCCGAGGCGGGGGGCTACACCTTC.